This T cell receptor beta chain is from a study of shared clonotypes between healthy human individuals. Produced via immunoSEQ multiplex PCR; TCRdb's table is partial and in-frame only. Here the sample spans millions of clones, over 85% being singletons. CDR1 SGDLS and CDR2 YYNGEE come from the germline V gene. Trimming took off 4 bases at V and 2 bases at J, with 12 bases between the two ends. The length of the CDR3 is 14 residues. The naive CD8 population came from CD45RO-negative cells selected for CCR7, without terminally differentiated effector memory CD45RA+ cells. This clonotype was sampled from a man younger than 35 in good health. The chain links TRBV9 to TRBJ2-5, with D unresolved. Sequences were obtained from naive CD8+ T cells sorted from blood. The CDR3 reads CASSPQGGQETQYF. CDR3 coding DNA: TGTGCCAGCAGCCCCCAAGGCGGACAAGAGACCCAGTACTTC. The variable domain in full, with the rest retrieved from reference TRBV9 and TRBJ2-5, is DSGVTQTPKHLITATGQRVTLRCSPRSGDLSVYWYQQSLDQGLQFLIQYYNGEERAKGNILERFSAQQFPDLHSELNLSSLELGDSALYFCASSPQGGQETQYFGPGTRLLVL.